This T cell receptor (beta chain) is drawn from a study of T cell responses to AZD1222 COVID-19 vaccine. Study findings and constraints: Reportedly, nearly half the spike-specific TCRs target unmutated variant regions.

Per germline, CDR1 SGHNT and CDR2 YYREEE (reference sequence). Trimming shortened V by 3 bases and J by 1 base, and 16 bases separated the two germline ends. This CDR3 is built from 17 residues. TCRdb's table, derived via immunoSEQ multiplex PCR, lists solely in-frame clones and lacks some. The sample lists about 130,000 clones, 80% to 90% occurring once. As regards this clone: What it binds is not known.

This receptor was taken from an adult in good health. The chain uses TRBV5-4 and TRBJ2-2, with D possibly TRBD1 on 5 matching bases. The material sequenced was peripheral blood, taken on day 0 of MenACWY control vaccination. This chain's CDR3 is CASSSVRGSVNTGELFF. The CDR3 DNA sequence: TGTGCCAGCAGCTCGGTAAGGGGCTCCGTGAACACCGGGGAGCTGTTTTTT.